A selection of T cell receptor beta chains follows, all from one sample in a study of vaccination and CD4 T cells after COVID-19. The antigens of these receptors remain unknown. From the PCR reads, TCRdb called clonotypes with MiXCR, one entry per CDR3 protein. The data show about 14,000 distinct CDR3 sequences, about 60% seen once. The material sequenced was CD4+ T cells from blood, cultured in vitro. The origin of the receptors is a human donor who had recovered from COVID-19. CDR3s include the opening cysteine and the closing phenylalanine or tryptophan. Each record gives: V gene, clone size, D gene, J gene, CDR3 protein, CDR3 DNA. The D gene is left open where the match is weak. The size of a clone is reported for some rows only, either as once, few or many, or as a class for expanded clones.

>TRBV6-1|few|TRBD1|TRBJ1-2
CASSATGQRMIYGYTF
TGTGCCAGCAGTGCAACGGGACAGCGTATGATCTATGGCTACACCTTC
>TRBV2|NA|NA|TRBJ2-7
CASKWDSYEQYF
TGTGCCAGCAAGTGGGATTCCTACGAGCAGTACTTC
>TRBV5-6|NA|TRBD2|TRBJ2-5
CASSLGPSGDQETQYF
TGTGCCAGCAGCTTGGGGCCCAGCGGGGACCAAGAGACCCAGTACTTC
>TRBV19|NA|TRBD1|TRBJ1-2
CASRHGALGDRANGYTF
TGTGCCAGTAGGCACGGTGCTCTAGGGGACAGGGCGAATGGCTACACCTTC
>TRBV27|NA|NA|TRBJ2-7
CASSFRERYEQYF
TGTGCCAGCAGTTTCCGGGAGCGGTACGAGCAGTACTTC
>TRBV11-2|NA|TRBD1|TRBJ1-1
CASSLRSNRGVSEAFF
TGTGCCAGCAGCTTAAGGTCTAACAGGGGAGTATCTGAAGCTTTCTTT
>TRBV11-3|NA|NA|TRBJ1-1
CASSTRSAITEAFF
TGTGCCAGCAGCACCCGGTCGGCGATCACTGAAGCTTTCTTT
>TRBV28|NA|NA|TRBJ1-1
CASRKFTDTNTEAFF
TGTGCCAGCAGAAAGTTCACGGACACGAACACTGAAGCTTTCTTT
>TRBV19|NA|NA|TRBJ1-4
CASDSGSSEKLFF
TGTGCCAGCGACTCAGGTTCAAGTGAAAAACTGTTTTTT
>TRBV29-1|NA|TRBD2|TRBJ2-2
CSGLAGGTGELFF
TGCAGCGGCCTAGCGGGCGGGACCGGGGAGCTGTTTTTT
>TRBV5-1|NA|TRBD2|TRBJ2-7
CASSFTSGTYEQYF
TGCGCCAGCAGCTTTACTAGCGGGACATACGAGCAGTACTTC
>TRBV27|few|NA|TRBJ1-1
CASTFSTAMNTEAFF
TGTGCCAGCACCTTTTCGACGGCTATGAACACTGAAGCTTTCTTT
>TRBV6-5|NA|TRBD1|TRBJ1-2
CASSSNRGQNYGYTF
TGTGCCAGCAGTTCCAACAGGGGCCAAAACTATGGCTACACCTTC
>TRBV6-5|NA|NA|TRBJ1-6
CASSYTGLNSPLHF
TGTGCCAGCAGTTATACAGGTTTAAATTCACCCCTCCACTTT
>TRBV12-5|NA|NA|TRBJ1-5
CASGLAPGAQGPQHF
TGTGCTAGTGGTTTGGCTCCAGGAGCTCAGGGGCCCCAGCATTTT
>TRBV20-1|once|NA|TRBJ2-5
CSALSLETQYF
TGCAGTGCTCTCTCACTTGAGACCCAGTACTTC
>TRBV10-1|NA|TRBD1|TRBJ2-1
CASSEDLGGPYNEQFF
TGCGCCAGCAGTGAGGACTTAGGGGGCCCCTACAATGAGCAGTTCTTC
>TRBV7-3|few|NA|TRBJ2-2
CASSTTGKNTGELFF
TGTGCCAGCAGCACAACGGGCAAGAACACCGGGGAGCTGTTTTTT
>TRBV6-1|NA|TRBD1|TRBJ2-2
CASRRQGWTGELFF
TGTGCCAGCAGAAGACAGGGCTGGACCGGGGAGCTGTTTTTT
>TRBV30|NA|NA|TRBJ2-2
CAWSVVLGTGELFF
TGTGCCTGGAGTGTGGTCTTGGGCACCGGGGAGCTGTTTTTT
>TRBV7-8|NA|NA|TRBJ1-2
CASSLAPRTGYGYTF
TGTGCCAGCAGCTTAGCCCCCAGGACGGGCTATGGCTACACCTTC
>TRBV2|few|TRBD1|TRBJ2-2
CASKITGANTGELFF
TGTGCCAGCAAGATCACAGGGGCTAACACCGGGGAGCTGTTTTTT
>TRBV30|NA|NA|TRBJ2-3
CAWSGGTDTQYF
TGTGCCTGGAGTGGGGGAACAGATACGCAGTATTTT
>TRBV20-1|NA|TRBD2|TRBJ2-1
CSAFLLAGDRSGEQFF
TGCAGTGCTTTCCTACTAGCGGGAGACAGGAGTGGTGAGCAGTTCTTC
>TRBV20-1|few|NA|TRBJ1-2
CSARDQAGVGYTF
TGCAGTGCTAGAGATCAGGCGGGGGTTGGCTACACCTTC
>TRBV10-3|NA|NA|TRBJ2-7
CAIKDYYEQYF
TGTGCCATCAAGGACTACTACGAGCAGTACTTC
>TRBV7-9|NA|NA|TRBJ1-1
CASSLERSGEAFF
TGTGCCAGCAGCTTAGAGCGGAGTGGGGAAGCTTTCTTT
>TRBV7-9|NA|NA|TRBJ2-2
CASSPLAAPTGELFF
TGTGCCAGCAGCCCTCTAGCAGCCCCCACCGGGGAGCTGTTTTTT
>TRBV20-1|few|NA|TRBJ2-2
CSASIRGWDTGELFF
TGCAGTGCTTCAATCAGGGGATGGGACACCGGGGAGCTGTTTTTT
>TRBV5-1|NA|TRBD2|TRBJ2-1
CASSSTSGTSGNEQFF
TGCGCCAGCAGCTCTACTAGCGGGACCTCGGGCAATGAGCAGTTCTTC
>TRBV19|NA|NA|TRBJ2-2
CASRALGSTGELFF
TGTGCCAGTAGAGCACTGGGGAGCACCGGGGAGCTGTTTTTT
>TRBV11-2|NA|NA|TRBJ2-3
CASSLDLEGDTQYF
TGTGCCAGCAGCTTAGATCTTGAGGGAGATACGCAGTATTTT
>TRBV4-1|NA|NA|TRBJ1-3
CASSYLYGNTIYF
TGCGCCAGCAGCTACCTGTACGGAAACACCATATATTTT
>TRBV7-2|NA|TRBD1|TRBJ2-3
CASSFRRTGGDTQYF
TGTGCCAGCAGCTTCCGCCGGACAGGGGGAGATACGCAGTATTTT
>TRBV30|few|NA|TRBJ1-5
CAWSLGSNQPQHF
TGTGCCTGGAGTTTGGGTAGCAATCAGCCCCAGCATTTT
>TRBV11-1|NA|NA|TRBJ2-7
CASSFGGSYEQYF
TGTGCCAGCAGCTTTGGGGGGTCCTACGAGCAGTACTTC
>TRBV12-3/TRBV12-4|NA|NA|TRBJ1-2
CASSSALPGGGYTF
TGTGCCAGCAGTTCAGCCCTCCCCGGAGGAGGCTACACCTTC
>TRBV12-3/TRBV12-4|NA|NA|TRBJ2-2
CASSLRSGTGELFF
TGTGCCAGCAGTTTAAGGTCAGGGACCGGGGAGCTGTTTTTT
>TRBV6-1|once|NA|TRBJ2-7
CASSEGGWTLVGQYF
TGTGCCAGCAGTGAAGGGGGGTGGACTCTTGTAGGACAGTACTTC
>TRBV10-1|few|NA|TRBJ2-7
CASSEGGMGPLEQYF
TGCGCCAGCAGTGAGGGCGGGATGGGGCCCCTCGAGCAGTACTTC
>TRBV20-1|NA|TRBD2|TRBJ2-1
CSAMTASGRFRSYNEQFF
TGCAGTGCTATGACGGCTAGCGGGAGGTTTCGCTCCTACAATGAGCAGTTCTTC